A selection of T cell receptor beta chains follows, all from one sample in a study of blood T cell repertoires in COVID-19. Method: immunoSEQ multiplex PCR; TCRdb's copy keeps in-frame clones and lacks some. The table records about 300,000 clones, 80% to 90% of them present only once. The sequencing input was PBMCs or T cells enriched from blood (not recorded which). Receptor source: a woman younger than 30 who had recovered from COVID-19. Each CDR3 is given with its conserved first and last residue. Each record gives: J gene, clone size, D gene, V gene, CDR3 protein, CDR3 DNA. The D gene is left open where the match is weak. Some rows mark clone size as missing; the rest say once, few, many or name a class of expanded clone.

J: TRBJ2-1; size: -; D: TRBD1; V: TRBV13; CDR3: CASSMDRGKMDEQFF; DNA: TGTGCCAGCAGCATGGACAGGGGAAAGATGGATGAGCAGTTCTTC
J: TRBJ1-1; size: -; D: -; V: TRBV6-5; CDR3: CASSPQGSWTEAFF; DNA: TGTGCCAGCAGTCCCCAGGGGTCGTGGACTGAAGCTTTCTTT
J: TRBJ1-1; size: -; D: TRBD1; V: TRBV5-1; CDR3: CASSVPGQEWTEAFF; DNA: TGCGCCAGCAGCGTTCCGGGACAGGAGTGGACTGAAGCTTTCTTT
J: TRBJ2-7; size: -; D: -; V: TRBV18; CDR3: CASSSQGANEQYF; DNA: TGTGCCAGCTCTTCTCAAGGGGCCAACGAGCAGTACTTC
J: TRBJ2-3; size: -; D: TRBD2; V: TRBV28; CDR3: CASSLRGTSGRVTDTQYF; DNA: TGTGCCAGCAGTTTACGGGGAACTAGCGGGAGGGTCACAGATACGCAGTATTTT
J: TRBJ2-7; size: -; D: -; V: TRBV30; CDR3: CAWNVRDEQYF; DNA: TGTGCCTGGAACGTCCGGGACGAGCAGTACTTC
J: TRBJ1-6; size: -; D: -; V: TRBV7-9; CDR3: CASSLMVSGKSPLHF; DNA: TGTGCCAGCAGCTTAATGGTGTCAGGGAAATCACCCCTCCACTTT
J: TRBJ2-7; size: -; D: TRBD1; V: TRBV6-1; CDR3: CASSESNRGWYEQYF; DNA: TGTGCCAGCAGTGAATCTAACAGGGGATGGTACGAGCAGTACTTC
J: TRBJ1-1; size: -; D: TRBD1; V: TRBV7-9; CDR3: CASSSGQGRENTEAFF; DNA: TGTGCCAGCAGCTCCGGACAGGGTAGGGAGAACACTGAAGCTTTCTTT
J: TRBJ2-7; size: few; D: TRBD1; V: TRBV7-9; CDR3: CASSLDGTVEQYF; DNA: TGTGCCAGCAGCTTGGATGGGACAGTCGAGCAGTACTTC
J: TRBJ1-3; size: -; D: TRBD1; V: TRBV3-1/TRBV3-2; CDR3: CASSQGQGALGNTIYF; DNA: TGTGCCAGCAGCCAGGGACAGGGGGCGCTCGGAAACACCATATATTTT
J: TRBJ1-1; size: -; D: -; V: TRBV18; CDR3: CASFTGGNTEAFF; DNA: TGTGCCAGCTTTACTGGAGGGAACACTGAAGCTTTCTTT
J: TRBJ2-2; size: -; D: -; V: TRBV9; CDR3: CASSVGLVINTGELFF; DNA: TGTGCCAGCAGCGTAGGTTTAGTGATTAACACCGGGGAGCTGTTTTTT
J: TRBJ2-5; size: -; D: TRBD1; V: TRBV9; CDR3: CASSFSGTGREETQYF; DNA: TGTGCCAGCAGCTTCTCCGGGACAGGGAGGGAAGAGACCCAGTACTTC